The 19 T cell receptor beta chains reported below all come from one sample, sequenced in a study of beta chain features in type 1 diabetes. Findings of the study overall: All four CD4+ subsets from Type 1 diabetes patients carried moderately but significantly shorter TCRB CDR3s.

What these receptors recognize is not known. cDNA synthesis used the whole RNA isolate, giving expressed TCRB sequences. Sequenced by immunoSEQ multiplex PCR; TCRdb stores in-frame clones only, minus some. The sample lists 200,000 to 300,000 clones; over 11% were seen once. Material for sequencing was naive CD4+ T cells from blood. These TCRs come from a young man with type 1 diabetes.

The chain employs TRBV5-1 and TRBJ1-1; D might be TRBD1 (5 bases). Trimming left V 0 bases short and J 6 bases short, with 12 bases between. The length of the CDR3 is 14 residues. Germline V gives CDR1 SGHRS, CDR2 YFSETQ. CDR3: CASSLATGGAEAFF. DNA of the CDR3: TGCGCCAGCAGCTTGGCCACGGGGGGGGCTGAAGCTTTCTTT.

The genes are TRBV6-5 and TRBJ2-7; no clear D. This CDR3 region has 13 residues. Germline V gene lookup returns CDR1 MNHEY and CDR2 SVGAGI. The V gene lost 6 bases and the J gene lost 1 base, with 10 bases spanning the gap. CDR3 sequence (DNA): TGTGCCAGCAGCTCCTACCCGTCCTACGAGCAGTACTTC. Encoded protein: CASSSYPSYEQYF.

The V and J genes are TRBV11-2 and TRBJ1-1; D gene unclear. Germline V gives CDR1 SGHAT, CDR2 FQNNGV. The V gene lost 3 bases and the J gene lost 2 bases, with 10 bases spanning the gap. CDR3 length: 14 amino acids. The DNA for the CDR3 is TGTGCCAGCAGCTTTAAGACACAAAACACTGAAGCTTTCTTT. Its translation: CASSFKTQNTEAFF.

V usage is TRBV6-5 and J usage is TRBJ2-5; the match to TRBD1 covers 7 bases. The germline CDR1 and CDR2 sequences are MNHEY and SVGAGI. The V and J ends lost 5 bases and 4 bases, in that order; junction bases with no gene match: 4. The CDR3 has 13 residues. DNA for the CDR3: TGTGCCAGCAGTGAAGGGGACAGAGAGACCCAGTACTTC. This codes for CASSEGDRETQYF.

This clone was seen more than once but under ten times. The rearrangement links TRBV16 to TRBJ1-4; 7 positions match TRBD1. The CDR3 runs to 15 residues. Trimming at V came to 4 bases and at J to 5 bases, leaving 7 bases not matched to a gene. Germline loops: CDR1 KGHSY, CDR2 FQNENV. The CDR3: CASSPSTGTNEKLFF. The DNA for the CDR3 is TGTGCCAGCAGCCCTTCGACAGGGACGAATGAAAAACTGTTTTTT.

This clone occurred a few times. The rearrangement joins TRBV5-1 to TRBJ2-3; D may be TRBD2 (5 bases). Trimming took 1 base from V and 4 from J, leaving 13 bases between them. This CDR3 has 15 amino acids. Per the germline V gene, CDR1 is SGHRS and CDR2 is YFSETQ. CDR3 sequence (DNA): TGCGCCAGCAGCTTGTCGCAGAAGGGAGCAGATACGCAGTATTTT. It encodes CASSLSQKGADTQYF.

This clone has more than one count but fewer than ten. This chain links TRBV25-1 with TRBJ1-2, with D perhaps TRBD1 (5 bases). The CDR3 is 16 amino acids. Trimming took 6 bases from V and 0 from J, leaving 17 bases between them. The V gene's germline CDR1 is MGHDK and CDR2 SYGVNS. The CDR3 coding sequence is TGTGCCAGCAGCGCCGCCGGGGGGGTAGCTAACTATGGCTACACCTTC. Translated, it gives CASSAAGGVANYGYTF.

This clone was counted only a few times. The chain joins TRBV6-6 to TRBJ1-2; unclear D gene. The ends were cut back, 6 bases at V and 4 bases at J, with 15 bases in the middle. CDR3 length equals 14 residues. The germline CDR1 and CDR2 sequences are MNHNY and SVGAGI (reference sequence). For the CDR3, the DNA is TGTGCCAGCAGCATACAAGAGGCTACCTATGGCTACACCTTC. Encoded protein: CASSIQEATYGYTF.

A few counts support this clone. This chain links TRBV7-9 with TRBJ2-7; a possible D gene is TRBD1 (5 bases). The germline CDR1 and CDR2 sequences are SEHNR and FQNEAQ (reference sequence). V lost 1 base and J lost 5, with 6 bases in between. The CDR3 extends over 12 amino acids. The CDR3, as DNA: TGTGCCAGCAGCTTAGGGACAAACGAGCAGTACTTC. It codes for CASSLGTNEQYF.

This clone showed up just a few times. V and J are TRBV20-1 and TRBJ2-7; D remains ambiguous. The CDR3 runs 11 residues. The V gene's germline CDR1 is DFQATT and CDR2 SNEGSKA (reference sequence). V shed 3 bases and J shed 0 bases, with 3 bases lying between them. CDR3 sequence reads: CSARSSYEQYF. The CDR3 region has the DNA TGCAGTGCTAGGAGCTCCTACGAGCAGTACTTC.

This clone was counted between two and nine times. The gene calls are TRBV2 and TRBJ2-5; D possibly corresponds to TRBD2 (6 bases). The germline CDR1 and CDR2 sequences are SNHLY and FYNNEI. This CDR3 contains 12 residues. Deletions cut 7 bases from V and 0 bases from J, with 6 bases between. The CDR3 region has the DNA TGTGCCAGCACGGGGGACCAAGAGACCCAGTACTTC. Its protein is CASTGDQETQYF.

V usage is TRBV28 and J usage is TRBJ2-7, with 9 bases that match TRBD1. Germline CDR1 reads MDHEN; CDR2 reads SYDVKM. J lost 1 base, V lost 6 bases, and 7 bases had no gene match. The CDR3 spans 15 residues. The CDR3 DNA sequence: TGTGCCAGCAGCCAACAGGGGGCCGGGTCCTACGAGCAGTACTTC. This encodes CASSQQGAGSYEQYF.

This clone came up a few times. The chain couples TRBV18 to TRBJ2-1; tentatively, D is TRBD1 (5 bases). CDR3 length: 15 amino acids. The ends were cut back, 0 bases at V and 6 bases at J, with 12 bases in the middle. The V gene's germline CDR1 is KGHSH and CDR2 LQKENI. The CDR3 protein is CASSPPNRIPNEQFF. CDR3 DNA: TGTGCCAGCTCACCACCTAACAGGATTCCCAATGAGCAGTTCTTC.

The rearrangement links TRBV5-1 to TRBJ1-2, with 7 bases fitting TRBD1. The V segment lost 4 bases and the J segment 2 bases; nucleotides outside the gene matches: 2. This CDR3 has 13 residues. Germline V gene lookup returns CDR1 SGHRS and CDR2 YFSETQ. In nucleotides, the CDR3 is TGCGCCAGCAGCCCGGGACAGAACTATGGCTACACCTTC. As protein: CASSPGQNYGYTF.

This clone was counted a few times. This sequence joins TRBV28 and TRBJ1-2, with D unclear. The CDR3 runs to 13 residues. Germline assignment: CDR1 MDHEN and CDR2 SYDVKM. Trimming removed 6 bases from V and 1 base from J, with 9 bases in between. CDR3 in amino acids: CASRGGLNYGYTF. The CDR3 region has the DNA TGTGCCAGCAGGGGCGGACTTAACTATGGCTACACCTTC.

The chain combines TRBV10-1 with TRBJ2-1; D may be TRBD2 (5 bases). Germline CDR1 reads WNHNN; CDR2 reads SYGVQD (reference sequence). V lost 0 bases and J lost 10, with 16 bases in between. There are 15 residues in the CDR3. The CDR3 spells CASSESWAVGGEQFF. The CDR3 nucleotides are TGCGCCAGCAGTGAGTCGTGGGCGGTCGGAGGCGAGCAGTTCTTC.

The chain has TRBV11-2 and TRBJ2-6, with TRBD1 as a possible D gene (6 bases). The germline CDR1 and CDR2 sequences are SGHAT and FQNNGV. The V gene lost 5 bases and the J gene lost 0 bases, with 8 bases spanning the gap. The CDR3 consists of 15 residues. CDR3 DNA sequence: TGTGCCAGCAGCGAGGACAGCTCTGGGGCCAACGTCCTGACTTTC. Residues: CASSEDSSGANVLTF. The full variable domain, its missing parts supplied by reference TRBV11-2 and TRBJ2-6, is EAGVAQSPRYKIIEKRQSVAFWCNPISGHATLYWYQQILGQGPKLLIQFQNNGVVDDSQLPKDRFSAERLKGVDSTLKIQPAKLEDSAVYLCASSEDSSGANVLTFGAGSRLTVL.

The V gene is TRBV7-9, the J gene TRBJ2-5, with 8 bases matching TRBD2. The CDR3 runs to 14 residues. V gave up 2 bases and J gave up 4 bases; unmatched junction bases: 3. Germline assignment: CDR1 SEHNR and CDR2 FQNEAQ (reference sequence). The CDR3 DNA follows: TGTGCCAGCAGCTTACGGGGGGGCCCAGAGACCCAGTACTTC. It specifies CASSLRGGPETQYF. Full variable domain (outside the CDR3, taken from reference TRBV7-9 and TRBJ2-5): DTGVSQNPRHKITKRGQNVTFRCDPISEHNRLYWYRQTLGQGPEFLTYFQNEAQLEKSRLLSDRFSAERPKGSFSTLEIQRTEQGDSAMYLCASSLRGGPETQYFGPGTRLLVL.

The rearrangement links TRBV25-1 to TRBJ2-5; D possibly corresponds to TRBD2 (5 bases). This CDR3 contains 14 residues. V was shortened by 6 bases and J by 4 bases, with 15 bases between the two germline ends. Germline lookup yields CDR1 MGHDK and CDR2 SYGVNS. The CDR3 reads CASSLSAPVETQYF. CDR3 DNA sequence: TGTGCCAGCAGCCTTAGCGCGCCAGTAGAGACCCAGTACTTC. Full variable domain (missing parts from reference TRBV25-1 and TRBJ2-5): EADIYQTPRYLVIGTGKKITLECSQTMGHDKMYWYQQDPGMELHLIHYSYGVNSTEKGDLSSESTVSRIRTEHFPLTLESARPSHTSQYLCASSLSAPVETQYFGPGTRLLVL.